This T cell receptor (beta chain) was observed in a study of blood T cell repertoires in COVID-19. On the study more broadly: COVID-19 samples from acute and convalescent phases originated in the United States, Italy and Spain. PBMCs, B-cell-depleted T cells, or T cells were the source of the cDNA or gDNA that made up the material.

Authors' processing steps: Estimates of nucleated cell counts were drawn from the amplification of reference gene primers. Repertoires were generated with immunoSEQ multiplex PCR, while TCRdb's copy carries only in-frame clones and drops some. Clone size and the V and J calls come from that table; the DNA yielded D and trimming. This sample has around 250,000 clones, with almost 85% found just once. The material sequenced was peripheral blood. The TCR comes from a woman of 80 years or more with acute or convalescent COVID-19.

The DNA of the CDR3 is TGCGCCAGCAGCTTGGCAGGTCTGCTTAACACTGAAGCTTTCTTT. This encodes CASSLAGLLNTEAFF. V usage is TRBV5-1 and J usage is TRBJ1-1; D remains unclear. The CDR3 contains 15 residues. V gave up 0 bases and J gave up 2 bases, with 11 bases separating them. Germline assignment: CDR1 SGHRS and CDR2 YFSETQ.